This T cell receptor (beta chain) was profiled in a study of T cell responses to AZD1222 COVID-19 vaccine. Study-level findings and limits: Researchers took repertoire samples only after the peak T cell response had come. Females outnumbered males among donors, who were mostly white British; clonal diversity was possibly underestimated.

Details on this clone: Its specificity is not known.

The repertoire was sequenced with immunoSEQ multiplex PCR; TCRdb's copy has only in-frame clones and lacks some. The sample shows about 35,000 clones, 80% to 90% of them seen only once. This CDR3 has 17 amino acids. Germline V gene sequence: CDR1 MNHEY, CDR2 SMNVEV (reference sequence). The V segment lost 5 bases and the J segment 2 bases; nucleotides outside the gene matches: 10. The genes are TRBV27 and TRBJ2-5, with TRBD2 identical over 11 bases. The TCR sequence derives from an adult who received the AZD1222 COVID-19 vaccine. Sequences were derived from peripheral blood, sampled 28 days after the second AZD1222 dose. The CDR3 DNA reads TGTGCCAGCAGTCCTATAGCGGGGGGGCCGGCGCAAGAGACCCAGTACTTC. It codes for CASSPIAGGPAQETQYF.